The 21 T cell receptor beta chains below all came from one sample that was sequenced in a study of cytomegalovirus exposure and HLA in healthy donors. Primers included in the PCR were 60 Vbeta and 13 Jbeta primers. The protocol was immunoSEQ multiplex PCR, while the TCRdb copy is restricted to in-frame clones and leaves out a portion. The data hold under 200,000 clones, with about three quarters observed a single time. Sample: PBMCs. The origin of the receptors is a woman aged 40 to 50 in good health and CMV-seronegative.

The V call is TRBV27, the J call TRBJ2-3; D is perhaps TRBD2 (6 bases). This CDR3 is 14 amino acids long. V was trimmed by 6 bases and J by 1 base, leaving 11 bases between them. Germline V gene sequence: CDR1 MNHEY, CDR2 SMNVEV (reference sequence). The CDR3 region is CASRTGVRTDTQYF. The CDR3 bases are TGTGCCAGCAGAACGGGGGTCCGCACAGATACGCAGTATTTT.

A few counts support this clone. Sequence at one end of the junction differs from germline and may be a read error. The chain has TRBV7-9 and TRBJ2-5; a weak D match, TRBD1 (5 bases). CDR1 is SEHNR and CDR2 is FQNEAQ in the germline V gene (reference sequence). CDR3 length equals 12 residues. The CDR3 protein is CSSRRQWETQYF. CDR3 DNA sequence: TGTTCCAGCAGAAGACAGTGGGAGACCCAGTACTTC.

A single count supports this clone. The chain has TRBV5-1 and TRBJ1-3; D remains unclear. The CDR3 is 11 amino acids. Trimming pared 3 bases from V and 5 bases from J, leaving 3 bases between. CDR1 is SGHRS and CDR2 is YFSETQ in the germline V gene. CDR3: CASSSRNTIYF. The CDR3 region has the DNA TGCGCCAGCAGCTCAAGAAACACCATATATTTT.

V is TRBV2 and J is TRBJ2-5; 7 bases fit TRBD2. From germline, CDR1 is SNHLY and CDR2 FYNNEI. The CDR3 has 12 residues. Losses at the gene ends were 8 bases for V and 3 bases for J; bases not matched to a gene: 3. The CDR3 loop reads CASGTIKETQYF. CDR3 DNA: TGTGCCAGCGGGACTATTAAAGAGACCCAGTACTTC.

The rearrangement links TRBV12-5 to TRBJ2-5, with 10 bases identical to TRBD2. Germline V gives CDR1 LGHNT, CDR2 FRNRAP. V gave up 6 bases and J gave up 4 bases; unmatched junction bases: 2. The CDR3 is 13 residues long. The CDR3 spells CASGPSGGETQYF. The DNA for the CDR3 is TGTGCTAGTGGCCCTAGCGGGGGAGAGACCCAGTACTTC.

The chain joins TRBV28 to TRBJ2-1, with 8 bases identical to TRBD2. The CDR3 contains 15 residues. The V and J ends lost 5 bases and 6 bases, in that order; junction bases with no gene match: 9. The V gene's germline CDR1 is MDHEN and CDR2 SYDVKM. The CDR3, as DNA: TGTGCCAGCAGTCCGACTTGGCGGGGGGTCAATGAGCAGTTCTTC. Translating it yields CASSPTWRGVNEQFF.

The V and J genes are TRBV6-5 and TRBJ2-7; D unresolved. In germline, CDR1 is MNHEY, CDR2 SVGAGI. The CDR3 sequence is 13 residues long. The germline V and J ends were trimmed by 7 bases and 7 bases, with 17 bases remaining between them. CDR3 sequence (DNA): TGTGCCAGCACTAACACCCGCTCCGGGGAGCAGTACTTC. Protein product: CASTNTRSGEQYF.

A few counts support this clone. The CDR3 DNA is TGTGCCAGCAGTTATCCTGGCTCGGAGACCCAGTACTTC. It translates to CASSYPGSETQYF. J is TRBJ2-5 and V is TRBV6-6; D uncertain. The CDR3 consists of 13 residues. Trimming took off 3 bases at V and 5 bases at J, with 10 bases between the two ends. Germline CDR1 and CDR2: MNHNY and SVGAGI (reference sequence).

The V and J genes are TRBV6-1 and TRBJ1-2; D not resolved. With 8 bases removed from V and 0 bases from J, the gap between germline ends came to 13 bases. Germline CDR1 MNHNS, CDR2 SASEGT. CDR3 length equals 14 residues. The CDR3 protein is CASVDPGTNYGYTF. In DNA, the CDR3 is TGTGCCAGCGTGGATCCGGGGACTAACTATGGCTACACCTTC.

V usage is TRBV6-6 and J usage is TRBJ1-1; D remains unclear. Deletions cut 5 bases from V and 7 bases from J, with 8 bases between. Per germline, CDR1 MNHNY and CDR2 SVGAGI (reference sequence). The CDR3 is 11 residues long. The CDR3 region has the DNA TGTGCCAGCAGTCTCCACAGTGAAGCTTTCTTT. Amino acids: CASSLHSEAFF.

The chain couples TRBV4-1 to TRBJ2-3; 11 nucleotides match TRBD2. CDR3 length: 17 amino acids. The V segment lost 1 base and the J segment 6 bases; nucleotides outside the gene matches: 9. CDR1 and CDR2 (germline): MGHRA, YSYEKL. The CDR3 sequence is CASSQGLAGGFVDTQYF. The CDR3 DNA reads TGCGCCAGCAGCCAAGGGCTAGCGGGGGGATTTGTGGATACGCAGTATTTT.

This chain uses TRBV29-1 with TRBJ1-1; D possibly corresponds to TRBD1 (5 bases). Germline assignment: CDR1 SQVTM and CDR2 ANQGSEA. V was pared by 0 bases and J by 1 base, with 6 bases between. This CDR3 has 13 amino acids. The CDR3 spells CSVEDQGNTEAFF. The CDR3 DNA reads as TGCAGCGTTGAAGATCAGGGGAACACTGAAGCTTTCTTT.

In its sample, this clone was seen once. The V call is TRBV4-1, the J call TRBJ2-4; weak D call: TRBD1 (6 bases). Between the trimmed V and J ends, which lost 2 bases and 8 bases, there was a span of 19 bases. Germline V gene data show CDR1 as MGHRA and CDR2 as YSYEKL. The CDR3 has 16 residues. CDR3 in amino acids: CASSQSGNRDEDIQYF. The CDR3 DNA follows: TGCGCCAGCAGCCAATCAGGAAACAGGGATGAAGACATTCAGTACTTC.

The chain couples TRBV9 to TRBJ2-2, with 11 bases matching TRBD1. Germline CDR1 is SGDLS and CDR2 is YYNGEE. This CDR3 is built from 15 residues. V dropped 5 bases and J dropped 7; count of bases not matched to a gene: 7. CDR3 bases: TGTGCCAGCAGGCCCGGACAGGGGGCGATCGGGGAGCTGTTTTTT. Amino acid sequence: CASRPGQGAIGELFF. The full variable domain, its missing parts supplied by reference TRBV9 and TRBJ2-2, is DSGVTQTPKHLITATGQRVTLRCSPRSGDLSVYWYQQSLDQGLQFLIQYYNGEERAKGNILERFSAQQFPDLHSELNLSSLELGDSALYFCASRPGQGAIGELFFGEGSRLTVL.

V gene TRBV11-1 combines with J gene TRBJ1-2, with D possibly TRBD1 on 6 matching bases. CDR1 and CDR2 from the germline V gene are SGHAT and FQDESV (reference sequence). The CDR3 is made up of 14 amino acids. V gave up 3 bases and J gave up 1 base, with 9 bases separating them. The CDR3 loop is CASSFTGLNYGYTF. CDR3 nucleotide sequence: TGTGCCAGCAGCTTTACAGGGCTTAACTATGGCTACACCTTC.

The V and J genes are TRBV19 and TRBJ1-5; D unclear. The CDR3 spans 15 residues. The V end lost 5 bases, the J end lost 6 bases, and 17 bases lay between the germline ends. Germline loops: CDR1 LNHDA, CDR2 SQIVND (reference sequence). The CDR3 coding sequence is TGTGCCAGTAGTTGGCCGAGGGAGATTTCTCAGCCCCAGCATTTT. This codes for CASSWPREISQPQHF.

The rearrangement uses TRBV14 and TRBJ1-4; TRBD1 is a possible D gene (6 bases). In germline, CDR1 is SGHDN, CDR2 FVKESK. Trimming took 8 bases from V and 7 from J, leaving 11 bases between them. CDR3 size: 12 residues. This CDR3 reads CASGTTGEKLFF. The DNA for the CDR3 is TGTGCCAGCGGGACGACAGGTGAAAAACTGTTTTTT.

The chain links TRBV5-4 to TRBJ2-7, with TRBD2 matching over 12 bases. In germline, CDR1 is SGHNT, CDR2 YYREEE (reference sequence). The CDR3 runs 18 residues. With 0 bases clipped from V and 3 bases from J, the junction kept 10 bases outside the gene matches. DNA of the CDR3: TGTGCCAGCAGCTTGGCCCCTAGCGGGGGGGATTACCTCTACGAGCAGTACTTC. Protein: CASSLAPSGGDYLYEQYF.

This chain connects TRBV5-1 to TRBJ1-4; 7 bases are shared with TRBD1. With V trimmed by 3 bases and J by 2 bases, 10 bases remained unmatched. The CDR3 contains 17 residues. Germline CDR1 and CDR2: SGHRS and YFSETQ. In DNA form, the CDR3 reads TGCGCCAGCAGCTCTTTCGCGACAGGGTCTACTAATGAAAAACTGTTTTTT. It yields the protein CASSSFATGSTNEKLFF.

V usage is TRBV7-2 and J usage is TRBJ1-6, with D unresolved. Deletions cut 5 bases from V and 7 bases from J, with 12 bases between. From germline, CDR1 is SGHTA and CDR2 FQGNSA. This CDR3 spans 14 amino acids. This CDR3 is CASSLLSRNSPLHF. The CDR3 bases are TGTGCCAGCAGCCTTCTGTCTAGAAATTCACCCCTCCACTTT.

CDR3 loop: CASSEWASGAYNEQFF. The CDR3 DNA follows: TGTGCCAGCAGTGAATGGGCGAGCGGGGCCTACAATGAGCAGTTCTTC. J is TRBJ2-1 and V is TRBV6-1, with 7 bases fitting TRBD2. The V segment lost 2 bases and the J segment 2 bases; nucleotides outside the gene matches: 6. The germline V gene encodes CDR1 MNHNS and CDR2 SASEGT. The CDR3 is 16 amino acids.